The sequence of this TCR beta chain was determined in a study of fetal regulatory T cell absence and autoimmunity. Study conclusions and caveats: Oligoclonal TCR enrichment in pancreas over cord blood reached over 100-fold for some clones. Pancreas and cord blood did not differ much in TRB family usage. In IPEX syndrome, oligoclonal enrichment was read as supporting prenatal antigen-driven autoimmunity in the pancreas.

Concerning this clone itself: Its specificity is not known.

This CDR3 region has 13 residues. Germline CDR1 KGHSH, CDR2 LQKENI. The V end lost 2 bases, the J end lost 6 bases, and 7 bases lay between the germline ends. The assay was run at survey level. Assay: immunoSEQ multiplex PCR; the TCRdb copy retains only in-frame clones and omits some. Altogether about 50,000 clones are present, approximately 80% being singletons, with the ten largest covering 0.35% to 0.45%. The sequenced material came from cord blood. The V call is TRBV18, the J call TRBJ1-4; D not resolved. The clonotype comes from a newborn boy with IPEX syndrome. CDR3: CASSPGRDEKLFF. Here the CDR3 DNA reads TGTGCCAGCTCACCAGGGAGGGATGAAAAACTGTTTTTT.